This entry is about one T cell receptor (beta chain). Its antigen is as yet unknown. The data were obtained in a study of shared clonotypes between healthy human individuals. CDR1 and CDR2 from the germline V gene are SEHNR and FQNEAQ (reference sequence). There are 13 residues in the CDR3. The J segment lost 6 bases and the V segment lost 3 bases, leaving 1 base of the junction unmatched. The test was conducted at deep level. Sequencing used immunoSEQ multiplex PCR; TCRdb keeps in-frame clones, though not all of them. The table lists fewer than 3 million clones, less than 95% of them singletons. Whole-study results and caveats: Relative to memory subsets, naive subsets generally showed larger estimated richness. Naive CD4 clonotype sharing across several donors was about 5.3%.

The chain recombines TRBV7-9 with TRBJ2-2; 7 bases align to TRBD2. This clonotype was sampled from a man between 18 and 35 years old in good health. Some clones in this sample may be carry-over from other donors' samples. The sequencing sample was made of naive CD4+ T cells from PBMCs. As to subset: CD45RA+ positively selected. Here the CDR3 reads CASSFGGSGELFF. The CDR3 DNA is TGTGCCAGCAGCTTCGGGGGGTCCGGGGAGCTGTTTTTT.